Below are 5 T cell receptor beta chains sequenced from a single sample in a study of blood T cell repertoires in COVID-19. Using immunoSEQ multiplex PCR, the repertoire was profiled, and TCRdb retains in-frame clones only, with some absent. The profile shows under 200,000 clones, 65% to 85% of them singletons. Source material: PBMCs or T cells enriched from blood (not recorded which). The origin of the receptors is a woman in her 30s who had been exposed to COVID-19.

This rearrangement joins TRBV7-9 to TRBJ1-3; D uncertain. Trimming removed 5 bases at V and 2 bases at J, with 22 bases between. The CDR3 is 18 residues long. Germline CDR1 and CDR2: SEHNR and FQNEAQ (reference sequence). CDR3 in amino acids: CASSPWASRTETGNTIYF. The CDR3 nucleotides are TGTGCCAGCAGCCCCTGGGCCTCCCGTACAGAGACTGGAAACACCATATATTTT.

The V gene is TRBV7-9, the J gene TRBJ2-7, with 10 bases matching TRBD2. V gave up 5 bases and J gave up 6 bases; unmatched junction bases: 4. Per germline, CDR1 SEHNR and CDR2 FQNEAQ (reference sequence). The CDR3 is 13 amino acids. The chain's CDR3 is CASSKIAGGEQYF. CDR3 nucleotides: TGTGCCAGCAGCAAGATAGCGGGGGGCGAGCAGTACTTC.

The genes are TRBV7-9 and TRBJ1-2; D might be TRBD1 (6 bases). The CDR3 spans 19 residues. V was trimmed by 6 bases and J by 3 bases, leaving 29 bases between them. Germline assignment: CDR1 SEHNR and CDR2 FQNEAQ (reference sequence). The CDR3 protein is CASRLFGGQDSTVHYGYTF. In nucleotides, the CDR3 is TGTGCCAGCAGGCTATTCGGGGGGCAGGACTCGACTGTGCACTATGGCTACACCTTC.

This clone appeared a single time. The chain recombines TRBV29-1 with TRBJ2-2; D is unclear. CDR3 length: 13 residues. The V end lost 3 bases, the J end lost 1 base, and 6 bases lay between the germline ends. CDR1 SQVTM and CDR2 ANQGSEA come from the germline V gene. The CDR3 bases are TGCAGCGTTGAGAGCCAGAACACCGGGGAGCTGTTTTTT. Translating gives CSVESQNTGELFF.

This chain connects TRBV19 to TRBJ1-2, with D hard to call. V gave up 5 bases and J gave up 5 bases, with 12 bases separating them. Germline V gene data show CDR1 as LNHDA and CDR2 as SQIVND (reference sequence). The CDR3 contains 13 residues. CDR3 in amino acids: CASSELSPYGYTF. CDR3 bases: TGTGCCAGTAGTGAGTTATCCCCTTATGGCTACACCTTC.